The rows below give T cell receptor beta chains drawn from one sample of a study of spatial heterogeneity in lung cancer. TCRdb re-analysed the 5' RACE reads in MiXCR, keeping a single row per CDR3 protein. The sample has 39,000 or so distinct CDR3 sequences, 6.5% to 9% seen once; the top ten hold approximately 30%. Sequenced here: PBMCs, sampled at surgery. These receptors came from a male donor with early-stage non-small cell lung cancer. Each CDR3 is given with its conserved first and last residue. Fields, in order: D gene, clone size, V gene, J gene, CDR3 DNA, CDR3 protein. D genes are given only for firm matches. Only some rows state a clone size, as once, few, many or a class for expanded clones.

d_gene: TRBD2; abundance: many; v_gene: TRBV20-1; j_gene: TRBJ2-1; CDR3nt: TGCAGTGCTAGAGCCCTAAGCGGGGGGGCTGGCAATGAGCAGTTCTTC; CDR3aa: CSARALSGGAGNEQFF
d_gene: TRBD2; abundance: -; v_gene: TRBV12-3/TRBV12-4; j_gene: TRBJ2-7; CDR3nt: TGTGCCAGCAGCCGACCGGGGGGTCGGGGCGAGCAGTACTTC; CDR3aa: CASSRPGGRGEQYF
d_gene: -; abundance: many; v_gene: TRBV5-1; j_gene: TRBJ2-2; CDR3nt: TGCGCCAGCAGCTTAACCCAGAAGGGGACCGGGGAGCTGTTTTTT; CDR3aa: CASSLTQKGTGELFF
d_gene: -; abundance: -; v_gene: TRBV5-4; j_gene: TRBJ1-6; CDR3nt: TGTGCCAGCAGCTCTTCAGGGTTCACCTATAATTCACCCCTCCACTTT; CDR3aa: CASSSSGFTYNSPLHF
d_gene: -; abundance: few; v_gene: TRBV19; j_gene: TRBJ1-6; CDR3nt: TGTGCCAGTACCATCTCAGGGATTTCACCCCTCCACTTT; CDR3aa: CASTISGISPLHF
d_gene: -; abundance: few; v_gene: TRBV5-6; j_gene: TRBJ1-1; CDR3nt: TGTGCCAGCAGCTTGGTAGCAGGCACTGAAGCTTTCTTT; CDR3aa: CASSLVAGTEAFF
d_gene: TRBD1; abundance: -; v_gene: TRBV7-2; j_gene: TRBJ2-5; CDR3nt: TGTGCCAGCAGCTCTACGGGACAGGGAAGAGAGACCCAGTACTTC; CDR3aa: CASSSTGQGRETQYF
d_gene: -; abundance: few; v_gene: TRBV7-6; j_gene: TRBJ2-2; CDR3nt: TGTGCCAGCAGCTTATTCTACGGGAACACCGGGGAGCTGTTTTTT; CDR3aa: CASSLFYGNTGELFF
d_gene: TRBD2; abundance: few; v_gene: TRBV28; j_gene: TRBJ2-1; CDR3nt: TGTGCCAGCAGTTTAGTTACTAGCGGGTCCCACAATGAGCAGTTCTTC; CDR3aa: CASSLVTSGSHNEQFF
d_gene: TRBD2; abundance: many; v_gene: TRBV18; j_gene: TRBJ2-1; CDR3nt: TGTGCCAGCTCACCCTCACTAGCGGGGATTGGCTCCTACAATGAGCAGTTCTTC; CDR3aa: CASSPSLAGIGSYNEQFF
d_gene: -; abundance: -; v_gene: TRBV18; j_gene: TRBJ1-1; CDR3nt: TGTGCCAGCTCACCACTACGACAGATACGGAGGACTGAAGCTTTCTTT; CDR3aa: CASSPLRQIRRTEAFF
d_gene: -; abundance: many; v_gene: TRBV6-2/TRBV6-3; j_gene: TRBJ2-2; CDR3nt: TGTGCCAGCAGTCTTAACACCGGGGAGCTGTTTTTT; CDR3aa: CASSLNTGELFF
d_gene: -; abundance: many; v_gene: TRBV5-1; j_gene: TRBJ2-7; CDR3nt: TGCGCCAGCAGCTTCGTATGGGCAGTCGGCGACGAGCAGTACTTC; CDR3aa: CASSFVWAVGDEQYF
d_gene: TRBD1; abundance: few; v_gene: TRBV30; j_gene: TRBJ1-1; CDR3nt: TGTGCCTGGAGGGCCCCGGACAGGGGTACTGAAGCTTTCTTT; CDR3aa: CAWRAPDRGTEAFF